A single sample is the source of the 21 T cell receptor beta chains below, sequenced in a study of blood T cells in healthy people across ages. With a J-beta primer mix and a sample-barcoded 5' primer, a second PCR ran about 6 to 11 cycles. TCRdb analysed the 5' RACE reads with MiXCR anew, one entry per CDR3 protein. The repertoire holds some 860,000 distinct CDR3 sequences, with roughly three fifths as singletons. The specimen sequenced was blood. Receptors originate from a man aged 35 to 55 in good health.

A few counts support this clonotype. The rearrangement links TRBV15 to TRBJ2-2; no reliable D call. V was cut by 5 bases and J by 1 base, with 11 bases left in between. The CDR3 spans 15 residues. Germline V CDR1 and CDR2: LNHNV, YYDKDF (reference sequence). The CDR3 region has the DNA TGTGCCACCAGCCTCAACCGGTTGAACACCGGGGAGCTGTTTTTT. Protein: CATSLNRLNTGELFF. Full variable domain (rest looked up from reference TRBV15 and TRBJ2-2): DAMVIQNPRYQVTQFGKPVTLSCSQTLNHNVMYWYQQKSSQAPKLLFHYYDKDFNNEADTPDNFQSRRPNTSFCFLDIRSPGLGDTAMYLCATSLNRLNTGELFFGEGSRLTVL.

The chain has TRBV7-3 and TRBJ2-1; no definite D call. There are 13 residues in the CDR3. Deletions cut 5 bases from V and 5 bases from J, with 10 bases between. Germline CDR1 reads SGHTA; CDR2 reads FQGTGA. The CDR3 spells CASSISSNNEQFF. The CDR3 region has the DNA TGTGCCAGCAGCATATCAAGCAACAATGAGCAGTTCTTC.

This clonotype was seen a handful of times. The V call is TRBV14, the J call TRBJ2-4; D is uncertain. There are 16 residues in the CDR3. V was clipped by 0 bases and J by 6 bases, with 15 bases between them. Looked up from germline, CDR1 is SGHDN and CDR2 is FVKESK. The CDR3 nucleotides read TGTGCCAGCAGCCAAGATGAACAGCAATATAGAAACATTCAGTACTTC. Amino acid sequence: CASSQDEQQYRNIQYF. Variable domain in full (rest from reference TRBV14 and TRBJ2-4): EAGVTQFPSHSVIEKGQTVTLRCDPISGHDNLYWYRRVMGKEIKFLLHFVKESKQDESGMPNNRFLAERTGGTYSTLKVQPAELEDSGVYFCASSQDEQQYRNIQYFGAGTRLSVL.

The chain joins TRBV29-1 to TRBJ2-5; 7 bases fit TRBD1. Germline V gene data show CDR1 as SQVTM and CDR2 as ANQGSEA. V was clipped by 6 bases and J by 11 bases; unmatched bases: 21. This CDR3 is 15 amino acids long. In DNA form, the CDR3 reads TGCAGCGTCCTCCCCGCGGTGACAGGGATGAGTGAGCAGTACTTC. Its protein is CSVLPAVTGMSEQYF. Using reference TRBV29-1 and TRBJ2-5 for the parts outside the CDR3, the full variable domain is SAVISQKPSRDICQRGTSLTIQCQVDSQVTMMFWYRQQPGQSLTLIATANQGSEATYESGFVIDKFPISRPNLTFSTLTVSNMSPEDSSIYLCSVLPAVTGMSEQYFGPGTRLLVL.

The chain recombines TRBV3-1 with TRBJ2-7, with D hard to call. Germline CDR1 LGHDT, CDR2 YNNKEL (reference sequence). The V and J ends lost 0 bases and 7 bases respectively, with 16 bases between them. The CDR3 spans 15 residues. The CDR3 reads CASSQDRAILGEQYF. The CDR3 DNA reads TGTGCCAGCAGCCAAGACCGGGCCATCCTGGGAGAGCAGTACTTC.

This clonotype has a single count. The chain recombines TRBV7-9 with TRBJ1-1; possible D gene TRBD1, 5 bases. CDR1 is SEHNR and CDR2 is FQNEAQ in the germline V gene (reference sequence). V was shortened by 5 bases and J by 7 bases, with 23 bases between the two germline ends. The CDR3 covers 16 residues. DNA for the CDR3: TGTGCCAGCAGCCCTAGAGTCGGACGGGGCTTTGGTGAAGCTTTCTTT. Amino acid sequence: CASSPRVGRGFGEAFF.

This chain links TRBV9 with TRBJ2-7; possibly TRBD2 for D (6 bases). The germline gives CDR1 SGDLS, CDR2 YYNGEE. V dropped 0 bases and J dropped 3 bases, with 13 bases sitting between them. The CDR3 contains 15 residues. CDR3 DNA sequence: TGTGCCAGCAGCGTAGATGGTAGCGGAAACTACGAGCAGTACTTC. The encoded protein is CASSVDGSGNYEQYF. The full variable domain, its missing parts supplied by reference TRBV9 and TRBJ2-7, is DSGVTQTPKHLITATGQRVTLRCSPRSGDLSVYWYQQSLDQGLQFLIQYYNGEERAKGNILERFSAQQFPDLHSELNLSSLELGDSALYFCASSVDGSGNYEQYFGPGTRLTVT.

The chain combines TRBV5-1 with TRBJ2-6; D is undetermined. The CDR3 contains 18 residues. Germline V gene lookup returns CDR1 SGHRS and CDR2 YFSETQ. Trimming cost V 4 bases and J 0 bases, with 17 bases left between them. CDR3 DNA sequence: TGCGCCAGCAGCCAGAATTGGGCCGACAACTCTGGGGCCAACGTCCTGACTTTC. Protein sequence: CASSQNWADNSGANVLTF.

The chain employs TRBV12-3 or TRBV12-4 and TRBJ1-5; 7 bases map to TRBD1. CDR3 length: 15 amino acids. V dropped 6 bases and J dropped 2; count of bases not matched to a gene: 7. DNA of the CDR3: TGTGCCAGCAGACAGGGGAATTTGGGCAATCAGCCCCAGCATTTT. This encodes CASRQGNLGNQPQHF.

CDR3 sequence (DNA): TGTGCCAGCAGCCTGCGGGGACTAGCGGGAGTATCATCCTACAATGAGCAGTTCTTC. Its translation is CASSLRGLAGVSSYNEQFF. This chain uses TRBV14 with TRBJ2-1; 14 positions match TRBD2. CDR3 size: 19 residues. Germline CDR1 SGHDN, CDR2 FVKESK. Trimming took 4 bases from V and 1 from J; bases not matched to a gene: 9. The complete variable domain, with remaining parts taken from reference TRBV14 and TRBJ2-1, reads EAGVTQFPSHSVIEKGQTVTLRCDPISGHDNLYWYRRVMGKEIKFLLHFVKESKQDESGMPNNRFLAERTGGTYSTLKVQPAELEDSGVYFCASSLRGLAGVSSYNEQFFGPGTRLTVL.

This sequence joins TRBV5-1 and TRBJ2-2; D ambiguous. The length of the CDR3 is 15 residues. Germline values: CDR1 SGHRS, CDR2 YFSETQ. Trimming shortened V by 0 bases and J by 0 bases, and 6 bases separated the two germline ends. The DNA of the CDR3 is TGCGCCAGCAGCTTGGACACGTCGAACACCGGGGAGCTGTTTTTT. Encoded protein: CASSLDTSNTGELFF.

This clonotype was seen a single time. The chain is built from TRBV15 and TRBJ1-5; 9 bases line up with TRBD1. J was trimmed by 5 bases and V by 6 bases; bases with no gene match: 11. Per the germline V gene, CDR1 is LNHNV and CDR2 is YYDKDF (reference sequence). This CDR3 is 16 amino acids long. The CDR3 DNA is TGTGCCACCAGTAGAAACCGGGACAGGGTGCATCAGCCCCAGCATTTT. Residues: CATSRNRDRVHQPQHF.

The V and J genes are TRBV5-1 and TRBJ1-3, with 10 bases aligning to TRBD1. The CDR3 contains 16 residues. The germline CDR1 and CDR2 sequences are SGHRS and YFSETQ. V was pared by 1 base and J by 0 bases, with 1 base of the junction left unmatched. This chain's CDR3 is CASSLRTGGSGNTIYF. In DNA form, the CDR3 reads TGCGCCAGCAGCTTGAGGACAGGGGGCTCTGGAAACACCATATATTTT.

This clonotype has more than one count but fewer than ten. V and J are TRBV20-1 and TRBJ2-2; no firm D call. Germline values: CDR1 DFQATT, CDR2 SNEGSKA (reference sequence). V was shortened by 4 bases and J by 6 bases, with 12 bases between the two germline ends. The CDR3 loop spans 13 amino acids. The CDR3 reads CSATPMGAGELFF. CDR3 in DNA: TGCAGTGCTACTCCCATGGGCGCCGGGGAGCTGTTTTTT.

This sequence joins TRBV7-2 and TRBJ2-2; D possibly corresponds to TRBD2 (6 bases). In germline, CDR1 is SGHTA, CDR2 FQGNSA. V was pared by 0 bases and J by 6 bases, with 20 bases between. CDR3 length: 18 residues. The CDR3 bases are TGTGCCAGCAGCTTAGCAGTTTCCGCGGGAACTCGGGCCGGGGAGCTGTTTTTT. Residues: CASSLAVSAGTRAGELFF.

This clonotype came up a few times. CDR3 loop: CATSRDLAGVYNEQFF. CDR3 bases: TGTGCCACCAGCAGAGATCTAGCGGGAGTCTACAATGAGCAGTTCTTC. This chain connects TRBV15 to TRBJ2-1, with TRBD2 matching 10 bases. The CDR3 extends over 16 amino acids. With V trimmed by 0 bases and J by 3 bases, 2 bases remained unmatched. The V gene's germline CDR1 is LNHNV and CDR2 YYDKDF (reference sequence).

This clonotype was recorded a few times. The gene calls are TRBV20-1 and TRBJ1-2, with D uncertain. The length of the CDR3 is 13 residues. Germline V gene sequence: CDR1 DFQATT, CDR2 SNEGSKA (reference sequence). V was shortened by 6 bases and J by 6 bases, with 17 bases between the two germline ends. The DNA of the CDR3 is TGCAGTGCCGACCGGGGTCTAGGTAATGGCTACACCTTC. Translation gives CSADRGLGNGYTF.

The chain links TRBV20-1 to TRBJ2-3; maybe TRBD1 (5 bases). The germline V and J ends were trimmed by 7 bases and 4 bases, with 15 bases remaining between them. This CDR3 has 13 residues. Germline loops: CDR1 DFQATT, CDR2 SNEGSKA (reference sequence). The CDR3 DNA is TGCAGTGTCTTCACAGGTGGCGCAGATACGCAGTATTTT. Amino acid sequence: CSVFTGGADTQYF.

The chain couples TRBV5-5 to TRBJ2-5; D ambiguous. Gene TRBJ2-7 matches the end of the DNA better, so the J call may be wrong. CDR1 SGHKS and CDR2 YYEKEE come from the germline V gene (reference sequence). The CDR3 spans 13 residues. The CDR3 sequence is CASSTKGIYEQYF. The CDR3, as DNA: TGTGCCAGCAGCACCAAGGGAATTTACGAGCAGTACTTC.

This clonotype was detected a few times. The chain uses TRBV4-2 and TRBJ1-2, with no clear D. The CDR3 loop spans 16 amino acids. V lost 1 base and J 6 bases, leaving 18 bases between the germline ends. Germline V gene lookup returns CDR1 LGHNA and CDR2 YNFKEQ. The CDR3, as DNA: TGTGCCAGCAGCCAAGTCCCTGGAACTCTCTCGGATGGCTACACCTTC. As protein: CASSQVPGTLSDGYTF.

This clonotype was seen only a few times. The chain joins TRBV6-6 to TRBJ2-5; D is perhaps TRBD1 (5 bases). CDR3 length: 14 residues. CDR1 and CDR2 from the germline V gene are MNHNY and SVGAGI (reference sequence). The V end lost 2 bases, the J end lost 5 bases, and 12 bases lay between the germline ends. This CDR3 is CASSYPTAGETQYF. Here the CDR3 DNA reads TGTGCCAGCAGTTACCCGACAGCTGGGGAGACCCAGTACTTC.